This passage covers 10 T cell receptor beta chains from one sample sequenced in a study of blood T cell repertoires in COVID-19. Profiling relied on immunoSEQ multiplex PCR, and the TCRdb table lists in-frame clones only, not all of them. The sample yields around 190,000 clones, around 90% seen once. The sequencing input was PBMCs or T cells enriched from blood (not recorded which). The receptors were sampled from a man younger than 35 with acute COVID-19.

The CDR3 sequence: CASSPAAGTGDYGYTF. CDR3 coding DNA: TGTGCCAGCAGCCCGGCGGCCGGGACAGGGGACTATGGCTACACCTTC. The chain is built from TRBV9 and TRBJ1-2, with 10 bases aligning to TRBD1. Germline V gene lookup returns CDR1 SGDLS and CDR2 YYNGEE. With 4 bases clipped from V and 3 bases from J, the junction kept 9 bases outside the gene matches. CDR3 length: 16 residues.

The chain has TRBV19 and TRBJ2-2, with D perhaps TRBD2 (6 bases). Trimming removed 4 bases at V and 6 bases at J, with 15 bases between. The germline V gene encodes CDR1 LNHDA and CDR2 SQIVND (reference sequence). This CDR3 contains 15 residues. For the CDR3, the DNA is TGTGCCAGTAGTAGCCTCCCTAGCGCTCCCGGGGAGCTGTTTTTT. It is translated as CASSSLPSAPGELFF.

V is TRBV6-4 and J is TRBJ2-7; possibly TRBD1 for D (6 bases). Trimming cost V 3 bases and J 2 bases, with 14 bases left between them. The germline V gene has CDR1 MRHNA and CDR2 SNTAGT. This CDR3 has 15 residues. CDR3 residues: CASSERAGVPYEQYF. DNA of the CDR3: TGTGCCAGCAGTGAAAGGGCAGGGGTCCCCTACGAGCAGTACTTC.

The CDR3 here is CASSLVSSGTSSYNEQFF. CDR3 DNA sequence: TGTGCCAGCAGCTTAGTCAGCAGCGGCACCAGCTCCTACAATGAGCAGTTCTTC. The V and J genes are TRBV7-2 and TRBJ2-1; D perhaps matches TRBD2 (5 bases). CDR1 is SGHTA, CDR2 FQGNSA, per germline. The CDR3 has 18 residues. The V gene lost 1 base and the J gene lost 0 bases, with 16 bases spanning the gap.

The chain combines TRBV30 with TRBJ1-1; D is perhaps TRBD1 (5 bases). Germline V gene data show CDR1 as GTSNPN and CDR2 as SVGIG (reference sequence). The CDR3 is 12 residues long. The V end was cut by 0 bases, the J end by 6 bases, with 8 bases between. In DNA, the CDR3 is TGTGCCTGGAGTGTATTGGGGCCTGAAGCTTTCTTT. Protein product: CAWSVLGPEAFF.

The table lists this clone with a few counts. This chain uses TRBV14 with TRBJ2-1; 9 bases match TRBD2. Germline CDR1 SGHDN, CDR2 FVKESK. This CDR3 spans 18 amino acids. V shed 0 bases, J shed 8 bases, and the junction held 14 bases outside the gene matches. This CDR3 is CASSQDPRLAVFRDEQFF. CDR3 in DNA: TGTGCCAGCAGCCAAGACCCTAGACTAGCGGTCTTTCGGGATGAGCAGTTCTTC.

The chain combines TRBV19 with TRBJ1-4, with 7 nucleotides matching TRBD1. The J segment lost 8 bases and the V segment lost 8 bases, leaving 11 bases of the junction unmatched. This CDR3 spans 14 amino acids. CDR1 is LNHDA and CDR2 is SQIVND in the germline V gene (reference sequence). The CDR3, as DNA: TGTGCCAGTTGCCATCGGGACAGACAGGAAAAACTGTTTTTT. Translated, it gives CASCHRDRQEKLFF.

The chain carries TRBV19 and TRBJ2-6, with a possible D match to TRBD1 (5 bases). Germline-derived CDR1 and CDR2 are LNHDA and SQIVND (reference sequence). This CDR3 has 19 residues. Trimming left V 6 bases short and J 0 bases short, with 21 bases between. The CDR3 DNA sequence: TGTGCCAGTAGGCCCAAGTATTCCGACAGAGTCTCTGGGGCCAACGTCCTGACTTTC. Protein product: CASRPKYSDRVSGANVLTF.

CDR3: CASTRGGKSGELFF. CDR3 DNA sequence: TGTGCCAGCACGCGGGGGGGGAAGTCCGGGGAGCTGTTTTTT. The V call is TRBV11-3, the J call TRBJ2-2, with 9 bases fitting TRBD2. Germline lookup yields CDR1 SGHNT and CDR2 YENEEA. V shed 7 bases and J 6 bases; nucleotides not matched to a gene: 6. The CDR3 extends over 14 amino acids.

This clone was recorded once. The V gene is TRBV6-2 or TRBV6-3, the J gene TRBJ2-7, with 7 bases aligning to TRBD1. Per the germline V gene, CDR1 is MNHEY and CDR2 is SVGEGT. This CDR3 has 13 amino acids. V lost 4 bases, J lost 5 bases, and 5 bases stayed unmatched. The CDR3 region is CASSLTGFDEQYF. As DNA, the CDR3 is TGTGCCAGCAGTTTGACAGGGTTTGACGAGCAGTACTTC.